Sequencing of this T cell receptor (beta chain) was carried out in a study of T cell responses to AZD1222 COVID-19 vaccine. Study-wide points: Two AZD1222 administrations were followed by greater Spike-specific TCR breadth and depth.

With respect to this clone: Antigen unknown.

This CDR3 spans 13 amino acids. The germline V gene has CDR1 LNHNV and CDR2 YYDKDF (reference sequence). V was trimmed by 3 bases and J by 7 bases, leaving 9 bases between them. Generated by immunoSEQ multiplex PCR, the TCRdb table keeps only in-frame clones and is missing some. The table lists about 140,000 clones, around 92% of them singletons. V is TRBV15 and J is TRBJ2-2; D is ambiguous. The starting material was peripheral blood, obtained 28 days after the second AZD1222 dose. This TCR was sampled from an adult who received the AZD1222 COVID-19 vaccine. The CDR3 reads CATSRGMVGELFF. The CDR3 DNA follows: TGTGCCACCAGCAGGGGAATGGTCGGGGAGCTGTTTTTT.